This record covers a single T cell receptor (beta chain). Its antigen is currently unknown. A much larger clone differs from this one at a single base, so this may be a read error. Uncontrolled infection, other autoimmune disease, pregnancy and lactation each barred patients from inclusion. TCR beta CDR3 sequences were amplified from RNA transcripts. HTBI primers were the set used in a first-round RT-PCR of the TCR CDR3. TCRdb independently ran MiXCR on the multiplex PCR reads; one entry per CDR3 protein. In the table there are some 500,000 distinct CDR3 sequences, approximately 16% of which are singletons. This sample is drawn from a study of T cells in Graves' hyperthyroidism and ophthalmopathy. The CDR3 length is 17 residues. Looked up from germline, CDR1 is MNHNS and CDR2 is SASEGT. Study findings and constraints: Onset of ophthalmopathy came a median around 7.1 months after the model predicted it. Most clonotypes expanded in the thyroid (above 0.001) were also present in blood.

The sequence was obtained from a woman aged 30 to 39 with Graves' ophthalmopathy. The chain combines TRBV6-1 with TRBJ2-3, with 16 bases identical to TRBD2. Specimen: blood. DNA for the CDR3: TGTGCCAGCAGGATGGGACTAGCGGGAGGGGTCACAGATACGCAGTGTTTT. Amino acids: CASRMGLAGGVTDTQCF.